A single sample is the source of the 16 T cell receptor beta chains below, sequenced in a study of cytomegalovirus exposure and HLA in healthy donors. The PCR had 60 Vbeta and 13 Jbeta primers. Only in-frame clones appear in the TCRdb table, and some are missing; sequencing was by immunoSEQ multiplex PCR. This sample carries 100,000 to 150,000 clones, approximately 87% of them seen once, and the ten largest clones take 20%. The sample taken for sequencing was PBMCs. The origin of the receptors is a man younger than 35 in good health and CMV-seropositive.

The chain couples TRBV10-3 to TRBJ2-2; 8 bases agree with TRBD1. V dropped 4 bases and J dropped 6; count of bases not matched to a gene: 7. CDR1 ENHRY and CDR2 SYGVKD come from the germline V gene. The CDR3 covers 15 residues. CDR3 protein: CAISVSQGAPGELFF. In DNA, the CDR3 is TGTGCCATCAGTGTATCGCAGGGGGCACCCGGGGAGCTGTTTTTT.

This clone is large (0.1 to 1%). The same CDR3 is also encoded by other DNA sequences in this sample. The chain uses TRBV10-3 and TRBJ2-3; 9 nucleotides agree with TRBD1. V lost 3 bases to trimming and J lost 2 bases; unmatched junction nucleotides: 6. Germline loops: CDR1 ENHRY, CDR2 SYGVKD. The CDR3 is 16 amino acids. The CDR3 region has the DNA TGTGCCATCAGTGAACAGGACAGGGGTTCCACAGATACGCAGTATTTT. The encoded protein is CAISEQDRGSTDTQYF.

This rearrangement joins TRBV30 to TRBJ1-2; tentatively, D is TRBD1 (6 bases). Trimming removed 5 bases from V and 9 bases from J, with 13 bases in between. The germline CDR1 and CDR2 sequences are GTSNPN and SVGIG (reference sequence). The CDR3 runs 11 residues. CDR3 protein: CAWGGTGRYTF. In DNA, the CDR3 is TGTGCCTGGGGGGGAACAGGGCGCTACACCTTC.

The rearrangement uses TRBV18 and TRBJ2-1, with D possibly being TRBD2 (5 bases). The length of the CDR3 is 16 residues. Germline assignment: CDR1 KGHSH and CDR2 LQKENI. With 3 bases removed from V and 9 bases from J, the gap between germline ends came to 21 bases. CDR3 in DNA: TGTGCCAGCTCACCGGGGAGTGGGTTTAAAGGCAGTGAGCAGTTCTTC. Amino acids: CASSPGSGFKGSEQFF. The full variable domain, with the rest looked up from reference TRBV18 and TRBJ2-1, is NAGVMQNPRHLVRRRGQEARLRCSPMKGHSHVYWYRQLPEEGLKFMVYLQKENIIDESGMPKERFSAEFPKEGPSILRIQQVVRGDSAAYFCASSPGSGFKGSEQFFGPGTRLTVL.

The chain is built from TRBV5-6 and TRBJ1-2; TRBD1 matches 8 bases. J gave up 2 bases and V 0 bases, and 12 bases lay outside the gene matches. The CDR3 has 18 residues. CDR1 is SGHDT, CDR2 YYEEEE, per germline. The CDR3 reads CASSLEPPPGGLNYGYTF. CDR3 DNA: TGTGCCAGCAGCTTGGAGCCCCCGCCAGGGGGCTTAAACTATGGCTACACCTTC.

This clone was seen only once. V and J are TRBV7-9 and TRBJ1-5; perhaps TRBD1 as D (6 bases). The CDR3 runs to 16 residues. The germline gives CDR1 SEHNR, CDR2 FQNEAQ (reference sequence). V lost 3 bases, J lost 3 bases, and 15 bases lay in between. The CDR3, as DNA: TGTGCCAGCAGCTTGGGGGTGGGGGCGTCCAATCAGCCCCAGCATTTT. Its translation: CASSLGVGASNQPQHF. Full variable domain (rest looked up from reference TRBV7-9 and TRBJ1-5): DTGVSQNPRHKITKRGQNVTFRCDPISEHNRLYWYRQTLGQGPEFLTYFQNEAQLEKSRLLSDRFSAERPKGSFSTLEIQRTEQGDSAMYLCASSLGVGASNQPQHFGDGTRLSIL.

The chain has TRBV5-1 and TRBJ2-5, with TRBD1 identical over 8 bases. Per the germline V gene, CDR1 is SGHRS and CDR2 is YFSETQ. The CDR3 length is 18 residues. With V trimmed by 0 bases and J by 5 bases, 15 bases remained unmatched. CDR3 amino acids: CASSLADGAGGPYETQYF. The CDR3 DNA reads as TGCGCCAGCAGCTTGGCCGACGGGGCAGGGGGCCCCTACGAGACCCAGTACTTC. The variable domain in full, with the rest retrieved from reference TRBV5-1 and TRBJ2-5, is KAGVTQTPRYLIKTRGQQVTLSCSPISGHRSVSWYQQTPGQGLQFLFEYFSETQRNKGNFPGRFSGRQFSNSRSEMNVSTLELGDSALYLCASSLADGAGGPYETQYFGPGTRLLVL.

This clone occurred a few times. The chain recombines TRBV5-1 with TRBJ1-2, with 7 bases fitting TRBD1. Germline V CDR1 and CDR2: SGHRS, YFSETQ. V lost 4 bases and J lost 2; bases outside the gene matches: 2. This CDR3 contains 13 residues. In DNA, the CDR3 is TGCGCCAGCAGCCCGGGACAGAACTATGGCTACACCTTC. It is translated as CASSPGQNYGYTF.

The chain has TRBV9 and TRBJ2-7; TRBD1 is a possible D gene (6 bases). This CDR3 region has 14 residues. From germline, CDR1 is SGDLS and CDR2 YYNGEE. V dropped 3 bases and J dropped 2 bases, with 12 bases sitting between them. The CDR3 DNA follows: TGTGCCAGCAGCGGACAGGTCCCACCCTACGAGCAGTACTTC. Protein: CASSGQVPPYEQYF.

The rearrangement uses TRBV19 and TRBJ1-2; D possibly corresponds to TRBD1 (5 bases). The CDR3 totals 17 residues. The germline V gene has CDR1 LNHDA and CDR2 SQIVND (reference sequence). V was shortened by 1 base and J by 0 bases, with 15 bases between the two germline ends. The CDR3 nucleotides are TGTGCCAGTAGTATAGCCCTTACAGGTTCAACTAACTATGGCTACACCTTC. Translated: CASSIALTGSTNYGYTF. Complete variable domain (other parts from reference TRBV19 and TRBJ1-2): DGGITQSPKYLFRKEGQNVTLSCEQNLNHDAMYWYRQDPGQGLRLIYYSQIVNDFQKGDIAEGYSVSREKKESFPLTVTSAQKNPTAFYLCASSIALTGSTNYGYTFGSGTRLTVV.

The V and J genes are TRBV4-1 and TRBJ2-5, with 8 bases aligning to TRBD2. The end of the DNA is better explained by TRBJ2-7, so the J call may be wrong. The CDR3 has 15 residues. Germline assignment: CDR1 MGHRA and CDR2 YSYEKL. The CDR3, as DNA: TGCGCCAGCAGCCAGCAAAGCGGGGGCTCCTACGAGCAGTACTTC. Its translation: CASSQQSGGSYEQYF.

A remark on this clone: The same CDR3 also results from other DNA sequences found in this sample. The chain has TRBV6-5 and TRBJ2-7, with D perhaps matching TRBD2 (5 bases). Germline CDR1 and CDR2: MNHEY and SVGAGI. CDR3 length: 16 residues. The germline V and J ends were trimmed by 0 bases and 2 bases, with 14 bases remaining between them. In DNA, the CDR3 is TGTGCCAGCAGTTACTCGAGAAGGGAGAGTACCTACGAGCAGTACTTC. Its translation: CASSYSRRESTYEQYF.

The V call is TRBV6-5, the J call TRBJ1-5, with D possibly being TRBD1 (6 bases). Trimming stripped 6 bases from V and 6 bases from J, with 18 bases between. Germline CDR1 MNHEY, CDR2 SVGAGI. The CDR3 runs to 15 residues. In DNA, the CDR3 is TGTGCCAGCAGGCCCTATAGGGGGGGGTTTCAGCCCCAGCATTTT. This translates into CASRPYRGGFQPQHF.

The rearrangement uses TRBV4-1 and TRBJ2-7; 7 bases align to TRBD1. V lost 0 bases to trimming and J lost 0 bases; unmatched junction nucleotides: 2. This CDR3 has 15 residues. Germline loops: CDR1 MGHRA, CDR2 YSYEKL. CDR3 sequence (DNA): TGCGCCAGCAGCCAAGAACAGGGGCGCTCCTACGAGCAGTACTTC. Translation gives CASSQEQGRSYEQYF.

This chain links TRBV7-8 with TRBJ1-2, with D tentatively TRBD1 (5 bases). Germline CDR1 is SGHVS and CDR2 is FQNEAQ. This CDR3 is built from 13 residues. V was shortened by 1 base and J by 4 bases, with 7 bases between the two germline ends. The CDR3 DNA follows: TGTGCCAGCAGCTTAGAGACAGTCTATGGCTACACCTTC. It translates to CASSLETVYGYTF.

This clone appeared once. V usage is TRBV2 and J usage is TRBJ2-5; D may be TRBD1 (6 bases). The length of the CDR3 is 13 residues. V gave up 6 bases and J gave up 1 base, with 9 bases separating them. The germline V gene has CDR1 SNHLY and CDR2 FYNNEI. The CDR3 DNA sequence: TGTGCCAGCAGGGGGACATCCCAAGAGACCCAGTACTTC. It specifies CASRGTSQETQYF.